This T cell receptor (beta chain) was sequenced during a study of prognosis after radiotherapy for stage I lung cancer. Across the whole study: Between early 2018 and January 2019, patients with stage I non-small cell lung cancer were enrolled. The patient group consisted of 10 to 15 men and over 5 women whose ages spanned 53 to 84, median approximately 78 years. Notes on the study in general: Whether the expanded TCR clones were tumor-specific was not determined. Patients who had metastases reportedly showed TRBV and TRBJ gene usage that varied from that of patients who did not.

As concerns this clonotype: Antigen specificity is unknown.

Multiplex PCR in two rounds served to amplify TCR beta CDR3 from genomic DNA. Primers (each specific to one TRBV or TRBJ gene) were used in first-round PCR. TCRdb processed the multiplex PCR reads anew with MiXCR; each CDR3 protein has one entry. The repertoire has more than 7,500 distinct CDR3 sequences, 60% to 80% of them found once; the top ten carry 20%. The V end was cut by 4 bases, the J end by 2 bases, with 9 bases between. The CDR3 loop spans 13 amino acids. The germline gives CDR1 MDHEN, CDR2 SYDVKM. The chain couples TRBV28 to TRBJ2-7, with a tentative D call TRBD1 (5 bases). This specimen consisted of PBMCs, obtained before or after stereotactic body radiation therapy (not recorded which). This clonotype originated in a donor aged 50 or older with non-small cell lung cancer. CDR3 sequence (DNA): TGTGCCAGCAGTTCACAGGCCCCCTACGAGCAGTACTTC. This encodes CASSSQAPYEQYF.